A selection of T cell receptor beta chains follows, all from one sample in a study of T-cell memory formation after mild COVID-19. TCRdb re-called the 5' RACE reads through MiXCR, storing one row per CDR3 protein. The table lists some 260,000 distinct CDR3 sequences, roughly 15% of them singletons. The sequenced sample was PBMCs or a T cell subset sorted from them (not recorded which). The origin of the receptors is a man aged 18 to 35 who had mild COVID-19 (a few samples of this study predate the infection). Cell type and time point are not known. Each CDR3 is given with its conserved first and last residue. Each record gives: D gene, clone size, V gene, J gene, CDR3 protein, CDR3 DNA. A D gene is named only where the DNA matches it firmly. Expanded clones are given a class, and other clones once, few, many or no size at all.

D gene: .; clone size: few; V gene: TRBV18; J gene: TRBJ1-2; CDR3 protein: CASSRRLQGWTNYGYTF; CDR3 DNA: TGTGCCAGCTCTCGTCGGCTACAGGGATGGACTAACTATGGCTACACCTTC
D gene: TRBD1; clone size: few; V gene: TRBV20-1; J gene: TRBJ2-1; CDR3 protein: CSASFQGDSYNEQFF; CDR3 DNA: TGCAGTGCTTCCTTCCAGGGGGACTCCTACAATGAGCAGTTCTTC
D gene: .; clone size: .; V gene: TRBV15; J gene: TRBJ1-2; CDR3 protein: CATSRDYQGDDTF; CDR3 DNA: TGTGCCACCAGCAGAGATTATCAGGGCGACGACACCTTC
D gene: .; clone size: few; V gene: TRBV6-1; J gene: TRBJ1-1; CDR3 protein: CASSEWTRESFF; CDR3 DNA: TGTGCCAGCAGTGAGTGGACCCGTGAGAGTTTCTTT
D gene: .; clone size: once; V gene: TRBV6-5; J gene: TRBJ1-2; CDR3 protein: CASSRGTISVANYGYTF; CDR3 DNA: TGTGCCAGCAGCCGCGGAACTATTTCCGTAGCTAACTATGGCTACACCTTC
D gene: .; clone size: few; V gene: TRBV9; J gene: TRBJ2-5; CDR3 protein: CASSVGAGTGFEETQYF; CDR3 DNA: TGTGCCAGCAGCGTAGGGGCAGGGACCGGTTTCGAAGAGACCCAGTACTTC
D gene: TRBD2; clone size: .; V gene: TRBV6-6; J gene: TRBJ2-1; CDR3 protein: CASKTSGGPPNEQFF; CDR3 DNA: TGTGCCAGCAAGACTAGCGGGGGCCCACCCAATGAGCAGTTCTTC
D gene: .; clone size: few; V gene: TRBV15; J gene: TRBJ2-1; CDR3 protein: CATSRVPTSEQFF; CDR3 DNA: TGTGCCACCAGCAGAGTGCCAACGAGTGAGCAGTTCTTC
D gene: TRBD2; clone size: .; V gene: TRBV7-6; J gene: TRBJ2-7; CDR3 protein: CASSLEVSGGEQYF; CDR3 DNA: TGTGCCAGCAGCTTAGAAGTTAGCGGGGGAGAGCAGTACTTC
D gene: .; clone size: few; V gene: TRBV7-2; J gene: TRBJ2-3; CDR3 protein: CASRLAVGPTDTQYF; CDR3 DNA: TGTGCCAGCAGGCTGGCGGTTGGGCCGACAGATACGCAGTATTTT
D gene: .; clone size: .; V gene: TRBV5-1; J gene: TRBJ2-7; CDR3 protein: CASSSWRGESDEQYF; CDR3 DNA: TGCGCCAGCAGCTCTTGGCGCGGGGAGTCCGACGAGCAGTACTTC
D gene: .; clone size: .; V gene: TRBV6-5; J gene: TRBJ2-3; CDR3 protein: CASRERTDTQYF; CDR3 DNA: TGTGCCAGCAGAGAACGCACAGATACGCAGTATTTT
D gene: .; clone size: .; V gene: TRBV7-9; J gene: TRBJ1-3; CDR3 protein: CASTPDLNTIYF; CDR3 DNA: TGTGCCAGCACCCCTGATCTGAACACCATATATTTT
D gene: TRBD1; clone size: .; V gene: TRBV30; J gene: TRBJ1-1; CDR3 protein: CAWSVGGQESEF; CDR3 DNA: TGTGCCTGGAGTGTAGGGGGACAGGAGTCTGAATTT
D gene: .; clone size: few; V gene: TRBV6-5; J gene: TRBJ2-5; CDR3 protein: CASSYAHRFGVETQYF; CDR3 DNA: TGTGCCAGCAGTTACGCCCACAGGTTTGGAGTTGAGACCCAGTACTTC
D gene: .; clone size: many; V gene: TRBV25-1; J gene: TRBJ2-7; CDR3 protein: CASSESGSSYEQYF; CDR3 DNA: TGTGCCAGCAGTGAATCAGGAAGCTCCTACGAGCAGTACTTC
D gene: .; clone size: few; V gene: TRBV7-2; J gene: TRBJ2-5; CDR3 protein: CASSLSVGSETQYF; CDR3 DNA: TGTGCCAGCAGCTTATCCGTAGGGTCCGAGACCCAGTACTTC
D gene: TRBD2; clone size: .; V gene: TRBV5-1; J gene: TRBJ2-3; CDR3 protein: CASRPGLAGTDTQYF; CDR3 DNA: TGCGCCAGCAGGCCGGGACTAGCTGGCACAGATACGCAGTATTTT
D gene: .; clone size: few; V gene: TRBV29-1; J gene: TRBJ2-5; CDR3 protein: CSVDNPGRETQYF; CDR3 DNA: TGCAGCGTTGACAACCCAGGACGGGAGACCCAGTACTTC
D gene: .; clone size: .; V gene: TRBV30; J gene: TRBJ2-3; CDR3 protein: CAWSGRGGTDTQYF; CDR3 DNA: TGTGCCTGGAGCGGCAGGGGTGGTACAGATACGCAGTATTTT
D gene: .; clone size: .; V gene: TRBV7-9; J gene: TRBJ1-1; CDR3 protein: CASTTSGGRYTEAFF; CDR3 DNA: TGTGCCAGCACCACCTCCGGGGGTAGGTACACTGAAGCTTTCTTT
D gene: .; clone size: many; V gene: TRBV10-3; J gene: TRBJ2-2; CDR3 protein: CAITERQGGTGELFF; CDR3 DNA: TGTGCCATCACCGAGCGACAGGGAGGCACCGGGGAGCTGTTTTTT
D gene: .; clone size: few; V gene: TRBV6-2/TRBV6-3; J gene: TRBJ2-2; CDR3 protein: CASSQGLYARQLPPTYANTGELFF; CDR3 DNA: TGTGCCAGCAGTCAAGGACTCTATGCTCGACAACTCCCCCCCACTTACGCGAACACCGGGGAGCTGTTTTTT
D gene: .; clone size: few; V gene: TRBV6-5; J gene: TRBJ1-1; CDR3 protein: CASSYGRGGMNTEAFF; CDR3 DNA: TGTGCCAGCAGTTACGGTCGGGGGGGGATGAACACTGAAGCTTTCTTT